This is a list of T cell receptor beta chains from one sample in a study of graft-versus-host responses after intestinal transplantation. The method was immunoSEQ multiplex PCR; TCRdb's version includes in-frame clones alone and lacks a portion of them. The sample carries approximately 70,000 clones, over 75% recorded once. These receptors' targets are unknown. The input for sequencing was unstimulated CD4+ T cells sorted from spleen or lymph node cells, taken before transplant. The receptors were sampled from a human donor who was the organ donor for an intestinal transplant. Each CDR3 is given with its conserved first and last residue. The order of the fields is clone size, J gene, V gene, D gene, CDR3 DNA, CDR3 protein. D genes are given only for firm matches. The size field is filled for only some rows; it gives once, few, many or a size class.

- | TRBJ2-5 | TRBV20-1 | - | TGCAGTGCTAGTATGGAGACCCAGTACTTC | CSASMETQYF
few | TRBJ2-1 | TRBV6-6 | - | TGTGCCAGCAGTTACGGGGACACTTCCCATGAGCAGTTCTTC | CASSYGDTSHEQFF
- | TRBJ2-1 | TRBV28 | - | TGTGCCAGCAGTTTGGTAGGGGCTGAGCAGTTCTTC | CASSLVGAEQFF
- | TRBJ1-3 | TRBV4-1 | TRBD1 | TGCGCCAGCAGCCAAGGTGCCAGGGGGCCAGGAAACACCATATATTTT | CASSQGARGPGNTIYF
few | TRBJ1-5 | TRBV6-6 | - | TGTGCCAGCAGTTACTCCGGGATGGGGCAGCCCCAGCATTTT | CASSYSGMGQPQHF
- | TRBJ2-3 | TRBV4-1 | - | TGCGCCAGCAGCCAATCGCTAAGCACAGATACGCAGTATTTT | CASSQSLSTDTQYF
- | TRBJ2-2 | TRBV19 | - | TGTGCCAGTAGTATGCGCGGGGGCCACACCGGGGAGCTGTTTTTT | CASSMRGGHTGELFF
once | TRBJ1-5 | TRBV19 | TRBD1 | TGTGCCAGTAGTTTTCGGGACAGGGGGCGCGGCGAGCCCCAGCATTTT | CASSFRDRGRGEPQHF
once | TRBJ2-2 | TRBV2 | TRBD1 | TGTGCCAGCCACAGGGGTCGTGGCACCGGGGAGCTGTTTTTT | CASHRGRGTGELFF
- | TRBJ2-3 | TRBV9 | - | TGTGCCAGCAGCGTACGAACGGGGGTGGATACGCAGTATTTT | CASSVRTGVDTQYF
- | TRBJ1-1 | TRBV7-2 | - | TGTGCCAGCAGAGTTCGGGTGGTCACTGAAGCTTTCTTT | CASRVRVVTEAFF
- | TRBJ1-5 | TRBV7-8 | - | TGTGCCAGCAGCATTACTGGAGAGAGGGTAGTGAGGGGCAATCAGCCCCAGCATTTT | CASSITGERVVRGNQPQHF
- | TRBJ2-5 | TRBV7-2 | TRBD2 | TGTGCCAGCAGCCCTCCCAATAGCGGGGGGGACAGGGAGACCCAGTACTTC | CASSPPNSGGDRETQYF
few | TRBJ1-2 | TRBV14 | - | TGTGCCAGCAGCCAAACAGGGTTGGGCGCTGGCTACACCTTC | CASSQTGLGAGYTF
- | TRBJ2-5 | TRBV5-6 | - | TGTGCCAGCAGCGTGGACTACCTCCAAGAGACCCAGTACTTC | CASSVDYLQETQYF
- | TRBJ1-1 | TRBV9 | - | TGTGCCAGCAGCGTAGAAGCCGTCGGGGGGGGCACTGAAGCTTTCTTT | CASSVEAVGGGTEAFF
- | TRBJ2-4 | TRBV28 | TRBD1 | TGTGCCAGCACCCCGGGACAGGGGGATTTTGCTCAGTACTTC | CASTPGQGDFAQYF
- | TRBJ1-4 | TRBV9 | - | TGTGCCAGCAGCGTAGCGGGAGGATGGGGGAACGAAAAACTGTTTTTT | CASSVAGGWGNEKLFF
- | TRBJ1-5 | TRBV10-3 | - | TGTGCCATCAGTGGAGGGAACCAGCCCCAGCATTTT | CAISGGNQPQHF
- | TRBJ2-5 | TRBV11-2 | TRBD2 | TGTGCCAGCAGCTCCCGCGGGGGGGCCGGAGAGACCCAGTACTTC | CASSSRGGAGETQYF
- | TRBJ1-4 | TRBV14 | - | TGTGCCAGCAGCCTCGGCGAGGGGACAAGTGCAACTAATGAAAAACTGTTTTTT | CASSLGEGTSATNEKLFF
- | TRBJ2-3 | TRBV7-9 | - | TGTGCCAGCAGTCAGAGGACAGTTACAGATACGCAGTATTTT | CASSQRTVTDTQYF
few | TRBJ1-5 | TRBV20-1 | - | TGCAGTGCTAATGAGGGACAGCCCCAGCATTTT | CSANEGQPQHF
- | TRBJ1-3 | TRBV5-1 | - | TGCGCCAGCAGTAGGGACACCACCTCTGGAAACACCATATATTTT | CASSRDTTSGNTIYF
- | TRBJ2-1 | TRBV5-4 | TRBD2 | TGTGCCAGCCTCACTACTAGCGGGGTTGGCGTAAACAATGAGCAGTTCTTC | CASLTTSGVGVNNEQFF
- | TRBJ2-3 | TRBV4-2 | - | TGTGCCAGCAGCCAAGTTGGGGCTAGCACAGATACGCAGTATTTT | CASSQVGASTDTQYF
- | TRBJ1-2 | TRBV29-1 | TRBD1 | TGCAGCGCCACTAGGACAGGGGGCGATGGCTACACCTTC | CSATRTGGDGYTF
- | TRBJ1-6 | TRBV19 | TRBD1 | TGTGCCAGTAGACACACAGGGGCGCAAAATTCACCCCTCCACTTT | CASRHTGAQNSPLHF
- | TRBJ1-5 | TRBV5-6 | - | TGTGCCAGCAGCTTGTATCCGGTCAATCAGCCCCAGCATTTT | CASSLYPVNQPQHF
few | TRBJ1-6 | TRBV5-4 | TRBD1 | TGTGCCAGCAGCCGAGACAGGGTCGAATCACCCCTCCACTTT | CASSRDRVESPLHF
- | TRBJ1-2 | TRBV7-2 | TRBD1 | TGTGCCAGCAGCTTAATCCTGGGACAGGTGGACCGGAATGGCTACACCTTC | CASSLILGQVDRNGYTF
- | TRBJ2-1 | TRBV7-2 | - | TGTGCCAGCAGCTTACGCGGGGGCCCCTACAATGAGCAGTTCTTC | CASSLRGGPYNEQFF
- | TRBJ1-2 | TRBV7-9 | - | TGTGCCGGCGCGGAAAACTATGGCTACACCTTC | CAGAENYGYTF
- | TRBJ2-1 | TRBV6-6 | TRBD2 | TGTGCCAGCATCCACACCGGGGGGTTCTCCTACAATGAGCAGTTCTTC | CASIHTGGFSYNEQFF
- | TRBJ2-3 | TRBV9 | TRBD2 | TGTGCCAGCAGCGCGTGGACTAGCGGTGGAGATACGCAGTATTTT | CASSAWTSGGDTQYF
- | TRBJ1-5 | TRBV30 | - | TGTGCCTGGACTTCCCCCGGGAAACAGCCCCAGCATTTT | CAWTSPGKQPQHF
- | TRBJ2-6 | TRBV28 | - | TGTGCCTGCACAGGGCACTCTGGGGCCAACGTCCTGACTTTC | CACTGHSGANVLTF
- | TRBJ2-2 | TRBV7-2 | - | TGTGCCAGCAGCCCCAGGGTTACCACCGGGGAGCTGTTTTTT | CASSPRVTTGELFF
- | TRBJ1-4 | TRBV9 | - | TGTGCCAGCAGCCCCACGGGAAGTGAGATGTTTTTT | CASSPTGSEMFF
- | TRBJ1-2 | TRBV12-1 | - | TGTGCCAGCAGCTTTCCGCCTGAATTTTCGGGGGGGCCCTATGGCTACACCTTC | CASSFPPEFSGGPYGYTF
- | TRBJ1-2 | TRBV5-6 | - | TGTGCCAGCAGCTTGGCCAATGGGGCCAGCTACACCTTC | CASSLANGASYTF
- | TRBJ1-1 | TRBV18 | TRBD1 | TGTGCCAGCTCACCACTTACAGGGGAGACTGAAGCTTTCTTT | CASSPLTGETEAFF
- | TRBJ1-6 | TRBV7-6 | - | TGTGCCAGCAGTGAGTCCGAGGGGGTTTATAATTCACCCCTCCACTTT | CASSESEGVYNSPLHF
- | TRBJ2-1 | TRBV7-8 | TRBD2 | TGTGCCGCGGGGGGCCAAAACAATGAGCAGTTCTTC | CAAGGQNNEQFF
- | TRBJ2-2 | TRBV11-3 | - | TGTGCCAGCAGCTTTCGAGCGAAAACCGGGGAGCTGTTTTTT | CASSFRAKTGELFF
once | TRBJ1-1 | TRBV7-2 | - | TGTGCCAGCAGCTTCAACAGGGCTTTGGACACTGAAGCTTTCTTT | CASSFNRALDTEAFF
- | TRBJ1-2 | TRBV2 | TRBD1 | TGTGCCAGCAGACACCCGGGACAGGGGGCCTATGGCTACACCTTC | CASRHPGQGAYGYTF
- | TRBJ2-1 | TRBV5-6 | TRBD1 | TGTGCCAGCAGCCTGGACGACAGGGGTAATGAGCAGTTCTTC | CASSLDDRGNEQFF
- | TRBJ1-2 | TRBV6-6 | TRBD1 | TGTGCCAGCAGTGGCGGACAGGGGAACTATGGCTACACCTTC | CASSGGQGNYGYTF
- | TRBJ1-2 | TRBV2 | - | TGTGCCAGCAGTGAAGTGGGGTCGGGGGGCTATGGCTACACCTTC | CASSEVGSGGYGYTF
- | TRBJ1-2 | TRBV28 | - | TGTGCCAGCAGTTCGGGGGGGCGCATTGGCTACACCTTC | CASSSGGRIGYTF
- | TRBJ1-6 | TRBV6-5 | TRBD1 | TGTGCCAGCAGTTACCTCGGGACAGGTAATTCACCCCTCCACTTT | CASSYLGTGNSPLHF
- | TRBJ2-2 | TRBV5-4 | TRBD2 | TGTGCCAGCAGCTTAAGACTAGCGGGGGGCGGGGAGCTGTTTTTT | CASSLRLAGGGELFF
- | TRBJ2-3 | TRBV28 | TRBD2 | TGTGCCAGCAGTTTAGGAGCGGGGGTGGATGAAGATACGCAGTATTTT | CASSLGAGVDEDTQYF